These 9 T cell receptor beta chains were sequenced from one sample in a study of T cells in Graves' hyperthyroidism and ophthalmopathy. Amplified TCR beta CDR3 regions came from RNA transcripts. The HTBI primer set was used in a first-round RT-PCR of the TCR CDR3. TCRdb ran MiXCR on the multiplex PCR reads and lists one entry per CDR3 protein. The data hold around 760,000 distinct CDR3 sequences, with over 35% observed a single time. Sample: blood. These receptors came from a woman between 40 and 50 years old with Graves' hyperthyroidism.

This clonotype was observed a handful of times. This sequence joins TRBV7-3 and TRBJ2-7; D possibly matches TRBD1 or TRBD2 (6 bases each). The CDR3 is made up of 15 amino acids. V lost 8 bases, J lost 2 bases, and 19 bases lay in between. Germline lookup yields CDR1 SGHTA and CDR2 FQGTGA. CDR3 protein: CASLQGSGGTYEQYF. In DNA form, the CDR3 reads TGTGCCAGCCTACAGGGAAGCGGCGGGACCTACGAGCAGTACTTC.

This chain uses TRBV28 with TRBJ2-7, with 10 bases fitting TRBD1. Germline V gene lookup returns CDR1 MDHEN and CDR2 SYDVKM. The CDR3 consists of 14 residues. V was pared by 7 bases and J by 2 bases, with 5 bases of the junction left unmatched. The CDR3 bases are TGTGCCAGCAATCCGGGACAGGGGACCTACGAGCAGTACTTC. As protein: CASNPGQGTYEQYF.

Turning to this clonotype: At one end the junction does not follow the germline gene, possibly because of a read error. The V call is TRBV7-2, the J call TRBJ1-1; a weak D match, TRBD1 (5 bases). Germline V CDR1 and CDR2: SGHTA, FQGNSA. The length of the CDR3 is 16 residues. The CDR3 DNA is TGTGCCAGCAGTTACTCGACAGCTTCGGGGTGGACTGAAGCTTTCTTC. Translated: CASSYSTASGWTEAFF.

This clonotype occurred many times. The chain is built from TRBV2 and TRBJ1-2, with D maybe TRBD1 (5 bases). Trimming took 7 bases from V and 0 from J, leaving 12 bases between them. Germline CDR1 reads SNHLY; CDR2 reads FYNNEI. The CDR3 has 14 residues. The CDR3 loop reads CASNLDRANYGYTF. For the CDR3, the DNA is TGTGCCAGCAACCTAGACAGAGCTAACTATGGCTACACCTTC.

The genes are TRBV12-5 and TRBJ1-1, with D perhaps matching TRBD1 (5 bases). Trimming removed 1 base at V and 6 bases at J, with 6 bases between. The CDR3 runs to 12 residues. Germline loops: CDR1 LGHNT, CDR2 FRNRAP. The CDR3 region has the DNA TGTGCTAGTGGTTTGGGACAGTCTGAAGCTTTCTTT. Its translation is CASGLGQSEAFF.

This clonotype was seen repeatedly, ten times or more. The chain links TRBV7-9 to TRBJ1-1; D is unclear. This CDR3 contains 13 residues. The germline CDR1 and CDR2 sequences are SEHNR and FQNEAQ (reference sequence). Trimming pared 2 bases from V and 4 bases from J, leaving 8 bases between. The CDR3 DNA follows: TGTGCCAGCAGCTTAAATGAAGGCACTGAAGCTTTCTTT. Residues: CASSLNEGTEAFF.

In this sample, this clonotype turned up a few times. The V gene is TRBV11-2, the J gene TRBJ1-4; D unclear. Trimming took 4 bases from V and 5 from J, leaving 14 bases between them. Per the germline V gene, CDR1 is SGHAT and CDR2 is FQNNGV. This CDR3 comprises 15 residues. Written as DNA, the CDR3 is TGTGCCAGCAGCTCCTCCACCTCGAGGAATGAAAAACTGTTTTTT. This gives the protein CASSSSTSRNEKLFF.

This chain connects TRBV19 to TRBJ1-5; D is possibly TRBD1 (6 bases). The CDR3 loop spans 14 amino acids. V dropped 11 bases and J dropped 7 bases, with 21 bases sitting between them. Per the germline V gene, CDR1 is LNHDA and CDR2 is SQIVND (reference sequence). Here the CDR3 DNA reads TGTGCCTGGAGGAACAGGGCGCAGGGACAGCCCCAGCATTTT. As protein: CAWRNRAQGQPQHF.

V is TRBV6-5 and J is TRBJ1-5; TRBD1 aligns across 7 bases. Germline CDR1 MNHEY, CDR2 SVGAGI. CDR3 size: 16 residues. Trimming took 0 bases from V and 5 from J; bases not matched to a gene: 7. CDR3 loop: CASSYSVGGGDQPQHF. CDR3 nucleotides: TGTGCCAGCAGTTACTCCGTGGGAGGGGGCGATCAGCCCCAGCATTTT.